The T cell receptor beta chain described here comes from a study of T-cell reconstitution after alpha-beta-depleted transplantation in children. Findings and caveats of the study: Newly generated T cells supplied most T-cell counts and diversity one year post-transplant. Expanded graft clones numbering several hundred reportedly gave rise to alpha-beta T cells about two months after transplant.

The CDR3 is 15 residues long. Germline V CDR1 and CDR2: DFQATT, SNEGSKA (reference sequence). V was shortened by 3 bases and J by 5 bases, with 20 bases between the two germline ends. Details on this clonotype: The antigen is not known.

Unique molecular identifiers were incorporated when the TCRbeta library was constructed. TCRdb redid the calling of the PCR reads with MiXCR, one entry per CDR3 protein. The sample has around 580,000 distinct CDR3 sequences; roughly a quarter are singletons. This receptor was obtained from a boy under two years old with Wiskott-Aldrich syndrome, due to receive a stem cell transplant. The sequencing used PBMCs, collected before TCRalphabeta/CD19-depleted stem cell transplant. The V and J genes are TRBV20-1 and TRBJ2-7; D ambiguous. The CDR3: CSASSRLGIGNEQYF. In nucleotides, the CDR3 is TGCAGTGCTAGTTCTCGTTTGGGGATTGGCAACGAGCAGTACTTC.